Below, 30 T cell receptor beta chains from the same sample are listed, as sequenced in a study of cytomegalovirus exposure and HLA in healthy donors. A multiplex PCR was run with 60 Vbeta primers and 13 Jbeta primers. The table came from immunoSEQ multiplex PCR; TCRdb's copy has only in-frame clones and leaves some out. The data contain around 50,000 clones, roughly 84% of them seen just once; the ten biggest clones take up around 4.5%. Sample: PBMCs. The receptors derive from a man aged 25 to 40 in good health and CMV-seronegative.

The chain employs TRBV5-8 and TRBJ2-7, with D unclear. Trimming took off 4 bases at V and 5 bases at J, with 7 bases between the two ends. The CDR3 is 11 amino acids. Per germline, CDR1 SGHTS and CDR2 YDEGEE. The CDR3 sequence: CASSRSHEQYF. The CDR3 region has the DNA TGTGCCAGCAGCCGTTCCCACGAGCAGTACTTC. Together with reference TRBV5-8 and TRBJ2-7, the CDR3 gives the full variable domain: EAGVTQSPTHLIKTRGQQATLRCSPISGHTSVYWYQQALGLGLQFLLWYDEGEERNRGNFPPRFSGRQFPNYSSELNVNALELEDSALYLCASSRSHEQYFGPGTRLTVT.

This clone has just one count. This chain links TRBV5-5 with TRBJ2-1; 8 bases line up with TRBD1. Germline V gene lookup returns CDR1 SGHKS and CDR2 YYEKEE (reference sequence). This CDR3 contains 17 residues. V was pared by 2 bases and J by 4 bases, with 11 bases of the junction left unmatched. This CDR3 is CASSLDPGQAIYNEQFF. The CDR3 nucleotides read TGTGCCAGCAGCTTAGATCCGGGACAGGCTATTTACAATGAGCAGTTCTTC.

Of note for this clone: A junction end diverges from the germline sequence, so it may reflect a read error. The CDR3 coding sequence is TGTGCCAGCAGCTTAGAAGGAGGAACGGGACTTTTT. Protein sequence: CASSLEGGTGLF. The genes are TRBV7-2 and TRBJ2-3, with D tentatively TRBD2 (6 bases). Germline-derived CDR1 and CDR2 are SGHTA and FQGNSA. The CDR3 consists of 12 residues.

The V gene is TRBV11-2, the J gene TRBJ2-1; a possible D gene is TRBD2 (6 bases). This CDR3 spans 15 amino acids. Trimming took 5 bases from V and 1 from J, leaving 12 bases between them. Germline loops: CDR1 SGHAT, CDR2 FQNNGV. As DNA, the CDR3 is TGTGCCAGCAGCCCCCAGCGGGCTTCCTACAATGAGCAGTTCTTC. Residues: CASSPQRASYNEQFF.

The chain recombines TRBV7-2 with TRBJ2-2; 11 positions match TRBD2. Germline CDR1 is SGHTA and CDR2 is FQGNSA. CDR3 length equals 17 residues. V lost 5 bases to trimming and J lost 0 bases; unmatched junction nucleotides: 5. The DNA for the CDR3 is TGTGCCAGCAGCCTCCATAGCGGGAGGGCGAACACCGGGGAGCTGTTTTTT. Protein product: CASSLHSGRANTGELFF.

The chain joins TRBV6-5 to TRBJ2-1; D may be TRBD2 (6 bases). This CDR3 comprises 16 residues. Looked up from germline, CDR1 is MNHEY and CDR2 is SVGAGI. V was pared by 4 bases and J by 0 bases, with 13 bases between. CDR3 coding DNA: TGTGCCAGCAGTTTGGGAGGAACCCTCTCCTACAATGAGCAGTTCTTC. It codes for CASSLGGTLSYNEQFF.

V is TRBV30 and J is TRBJ2-5; 7 nucleotides match TRBD1. V dropped 5 bases and J dropped 2; count of bases not matched to a gene: 2. Germline CDR1 and CDR2: GTSNPN and SVGIG (reference sequence). CDR3 length: 12 amino acids. This CDR3 is CAWGDRQETQYF. The CDR3 nucleotides are TGTGCCTGGGGGGACAGACAAGAGACCCAGTACTTC.

The rearrangement joins TRBV6-5 to TRBJ2-1; 13 bases fit TRBD2. CDR3 length equals 16 residues. V dropped 2 bases and J dropped 8; count of bases not matched to a gene: 6. Germline V gene lookup returns CDR1 MNHEY and CDR2 SVGAGI. The CDR3 bases are TGTGCCAGCAGTTACCTTCGGACTAGCGGGAGTGATGAGCAGTTCTTC. Protein sequence: CASSYLRTSGSDEQFF.

The chain joins TRBV29-1 to TRBJ2-1; 7 nucleotides line up with TRBD1. V lost 7 bases and J lost 5; bases outside the gene matches: 14. The CDR3 loop spans 15 amino acids. Looked up from germline, CDR1 is SQVTM and CDR2 is ANQGSEA. The CDR3 sequence: CSGRSRGTANNEQFF. The CDR3 DNA is TGCAGCGGCAGGAGTAGGGGGACAGCCAACAATGAGCAGTTCTTC.

This clone was detected once. CDR3 region: CASSLRQSSYNEQFF. The CDR3 coding sequence is TGTGCCAGCAGCTTGAGACAGTCCTCCTACAATGAGCAGTTCTTC. The chain is built from TRBV7-9 and TRBJ2-1, with D perhaps TRBD1 (5 bases). The ends were cut back, 3 bases at V and 0 bases at J, with 9 bases in the middle. CDR3 size: 15 residues. Germline V gene sequence: CDR1 SEHNR, CDR2 FQNEAQ (reference sequence).

The CDR3 DNA follows: TGTGCCAGCAGTCTCGGACTGCGGAGGGACACTGAAGCTTTCTTT. Translating it yields CASSLGLRRDTEAFF. The rearrangement joins TRBV27 to TRBJ1-1; D remains ambiguous. This CDR3 comprises 15 residues. Germline V CDR1 and CDR2: MNHEY, SMNVEV (reference sequence). Trimming removed 5 bases from V and 3 bases from J, with 16 bases in between.

V is TRBV7-2 and J is TRBJ2-5, with 13 nucleotides matching TRBD2. Germline V CDR1 and CDR2: SGHTA, FQGNSA. The CDR3 sequence is 17 residues long. V gave up 5 bases and J gave up 5 bases; unmatched junction bases: 11. CDR3 sequence: CASSRTSGGAFLETQYF. CDR3 nucleotides: TGTGCCAGCAGCCGAACTAGCGGGGGGGCCTTCCTTGAGACCCAGTACTTC.

The chain recombines TRBV7-2 with TRBJ1-2; D gene ambiguous. Germline CDR1 and CDR2: SGHTA and FQGNSA. The CDR3 runs to 12 residues. V lost 5 bases, J lost 8 bases, and 12 bases lay in between. CDR3 protein: CASSAPPRGYTF. CDR3 nucleotides: TGTGCCAGCAGCGCACCCCCCCGGGGCTACACCTTC.

This chain joins TRBV10-3 and TRBJ2-1; 11 nucleotides match TRBD1. In germline, CDR1 is ENHRY, CDR2 SYGVKD. The CDR3 length is 15 residues. Trimming took 8 bases from V and 10 from J; bases not matched to a gene: 13. The CDR3 is CAISPGQGANVEQFF. The CDR3 DNA sequence: TGTGCCATCTCCCCAGGACAGGGGGCAAACGTGGAGCAGTTCTTC.

V is TRBV11-2 and J is TRBJ2-2; maybe TRBD2 (6 bases). V lost 2 bases and J lost 0, with 16 bases in between. CDR3 length: 18 residues. Germline CDR1 and CDR2: SGHAT and FQNNGV. The CDR3 nucleotides are TGTGCCAGCAGCTTATCCGTCGTGCTAGCGACGAACACCGGGGAGCTGTTTTTT. It encodes CASSLSVVLATNTGELFF.

The rearrangement uses TRBV11-2 and TRBJ2-1; 9 nucleotides line up with TRBD1. J lost 6 bases, V lost 2 bases, and 11 bases had no gene match. Per germline, CDR1 SGHAT and CDR2 FQNNGV. The length of the CDR3 is 17 residues. The CDR3, as DNA: TGTGCCAGCAGCTTACCAAGGGGAGGACAGGGGAGCAATGAGCAGTTCTTC. Translating it yields CASSLPRGGQGSNEQFF.

The genes are TRBV4-1 and TRBJ2-1; 11 bases are a match to TRBD2. The germline V gene has CDR1 MGHRA and CDR2 YSYEKL. This CDR3 region has 17 residues. V was pared by 2 bases and J by 5 bases, with 8 bases of the junction left unmatched. The CDR3 protein is CASSQRLAGGGNNEQFF. The DNA of the CDR3 is TGCGCCAGCAGCCAACGGCTAGCGGGAGGTGGCAACAATGAGCAGTTCTTC.

In nucleotides, the CDR3 is TGTGCCAGCAGCTTGGCGGGGTCTCCGGGCCTCTCCTACGAGCAGTACTTC. Amino acids: CASSLAGSPGLSYEQYF. The V gene is TRBV5-8, the J gene TRBJ2-7; weak D call: TRBD2 (5 bases). The CDR3 has 17 residues. Germline lookup yields CDR1 SGHTS and CDR2 YDEGEE. V dropped 0 bases and J dropped 0 bases, with 16 bases sitting between them.

V usage is TRBV7-9 and J usage is TRBJ1-5, with 12 bases identical to TRBD1. Germline trimming cut 3 bases from V and 2 bases from J; bases unmatched to any gene: 8. The CDR3 runs to 18 residues. Germline loops: CDR1 SEHNR, CDR2 FQNEAQ (reference sequence). CDR3 bases: TGTGCCAGCAGCTTTGGGACAGGGGGCTTTAGAGGCAATCAGCCCCAGCATTTT. It codes for CASSFGTGGFRGNQPQHF.

This chain joins TRBV27 and TRBJ2-3, with TRBD1 matching over 10 bases. With V trimmed by 5 bases and J by 5 bases, 10 bases remained unmatched. CDR3 length: 16 amino acids. Germline lookup yields CDR1 MNHEY and CDR2 SMNVEV (reference sequence). CDR3 coding DNA: TGTGCCAGCAGTAACCCCGGGACAGGGGCGGGAGATACGCAGTATTTT. Protein product: CASSNPGTGAGDTQYF.

This clone has only one observation. The V call is TRBV4-3, the J call TRBJ1-2, with TRBD1 matching 10 bases. The length of the CDR3 is 14 residues. Looked up from germline, CDR1 is LGHNA and CDR2 is YSLEER. The V segment lost 5 bases and the J segment 2 bases; nucleotides outside the gene matches: 2. CDR3 DNA: TGCGCCAGCAGCGTGGGACAGGGGAACTATGGCTACACCTTC. Its translation: CASSVGQGNYGYTF.

The chain employs TRBV5-1 and TRBJ1-2; tentatively, D is TRBD1 (6 bases). CDR3 size: 15 residues. The V end lost 0 bases, the J end lost 3 bases, and 12 bases lay between the germline ends. Per germline, CDR1 SGHRS and CDR2 YFSETQ. The CDR3 bases are TGCGCCAGCAGCTTGGCCGGACAGCCTCACTATGGCTACACCTTC. It yields the protein CASSLAGQPHYGYTF.

The chain combines TRBV4-1 with TRBJ2-5; the match to TRBD1 covers 10 bases. This CDR3 is 17 amino acids long. The J segment lost 5 bases and the V segment lost 4 bases, leaving 13 bases of the junction unmatched. CDR1 is MGHRA and CDR2 is YSYEKL in the germline V gene. Written as DNA, the CDR3 is TGCGCCAGCAGCCCGGGGGTGGGACAGGGGTTTGTCGAGACCCAGTACTTC. Translating gives CASSPGVGQGFVETQYF.

This sequence joins TRBV30 and TRBJ1-2; 8 bases align to TRBD1. In germline, CDR1 is GTSNPN, CDR2 SVGIG (reference sequence). After removal of 2 bases from V and 7 bases from J, the junction contained 6 bases not matched to a gene. The CDR3 is 13 amino acids. The CDR3 here is CAWSQGALTGYTF. In DNA form, the CDR3 reads TGTGCCTGGAGTCAGGGGGCGCTAACTGGCTACACCTTC.

The V gene is TRBV5-1, the J gene TRBJ1-2, with a tentative D call TRBD1 (5 bases). In germline, CDR1 is SGHRS, CDR2 YFSETQ. V gave up 0 bases and J gave up 4 bases, with 13 bases separating them. The CDR3 consists of 15 residues. The CDR3 DNA is TGCGCCAGCAGCTTGGCCCAGGGACTCGGCTATGGCTACACCTTC. Its translation is CASSLAQGLGYGYTF.

This sequence joins TRBV25-1 and TRBJ2-7; 7 nucleotides match TRBD2. The CDR3 runs to 16 residues. Losses at the gene ends were 4 bases for V and 3 bases for J; bases not matched to a gene: 12. In germline, CDR1 is MGHDK, CDR2 SYGVNS. The chain's CDR3 is CASSGGTGGPLYEQYF. The CDR3 DNA sequence: TGTGCCAGCAGTGGGGGTACGGGAGGCCCTCTCTACGAGCAGTACTTC.

The genes are TRBV5-6 and TRBJ2-3; 10 bases match TRBD2. The V segment lost 0 bases and the J segment 4 bases; nucleotides outside the gene matches: 5. The length of the CDR3 is 16 residues. Germline V CDR1 and CDR2: SGHDT, YYEEEE. CDR3 sequence reads: CASSLVWLAGADTQYF. The CDR3 DNA is TGTGCCAGCAGCTTGGTTTGGCTAGCGGGGGCAGATACGCAGTATTTT.

DNA of the CDR3: TGTGCCAGCAGCGTCGGGACTAGCGGACAAGAGACCCAGTACTTC. Protein sequence: CASSVGTSGQETQYF. The chain uses TRBV5-6 and TRBJ2-5; 11 nucleotides align to TRBD2. Germline-derived CDR1 and CDR2 are SGHDT and YYEEEE. The CDR3 has 15 amino acids. V lost 4 bases and J lost 2; bases outside the gene matches: 4.

The CDR3 protein is CASSRGQFGGSNYGYTF. The CDR3 nucleotides read TGTGCCAGCAGCCGAGGACAGTTCGGGGGGTCTAACTATGGCTACACCTTC. The gene calls are TRBV27 and TRBJ1-2, with D possibly being TRBD1 (6 bases). Germline CDR1 MNHEY, CDR2 SMNVEV (reference sequence). V was trimmed by 6 bases and J by 0 bases, leaving 20 bases between them. The CDR3 consists of 17 residues.

The rearrangement joins TRBV5-5 to TRBJ2-1; 8 bases fit TRBD1. This CDR3 contains 14 residues. The germline V gene has CDR1 SGHKS and CDR2 YYEKEE (reference sequence). V gave up 4 bases and J gave up 4 bases; unmatched junction bases: 4. CDR3 sequence (DNA): TGTGCCAGCAGCCCTCGGACAGGGTACAATGAGCAGTTCTTC. Its protein product is CASSPRTGYNEQFF.